What follows is one T cell receptor (beta chain) and its context. Its antigen is undetermined. Each donor's status was that of a healthy bone marrow donor. PCR amplification relied on 60 Vbeta primers (plus 13 Jbeta primers). Data came from immunoSEQ multiplex PCR; TCRdb stores just in-frame clones and leaves some out. The table includes around 40,000 clones, 87% detected once. Trimming stripped 1 base from V and 2 bases from J, with 20 bases between. This CDR3 is built from 19 residues. The germline V gene encodes CDR1 MNHEY and CDR2 SMNVEV (reference sequence). The sample comes from a study of cytomegalovirus exposure and HLA in healthy donors. Findings of the study overall: Donors were assumed by presence/absence analyses to have roughly uniform sequencing depth. Through in vitro validation, three CMV-associated chains were shown to be specific for CMV antigens. As a later analysis showed, several of the most significant clusters appeared to be linked to common viral pathogens.

The sequence was collected from a woman aged 40 to 50 in good health and CMV-seropositive. This chain uses TRBV27 with TRBJ1-4; D perhaps matches TRBD1 (5 bases). Sequencing was done on a sample of PBMCs. The CDR3 region has the DNA TGTGCCAGCAGTTTATTCCCCCAGGGTTTAATTGGGACTAATGAAAAACTGTTTTTT. This encodes CASSLFPQGLIGTNEKLFF.